This is a list of T cell receptor beta chains from one sample in a study of blood T cells in healthy people across ages. TCRdb processed the 5' RACE reads anew with MiXCR; each CDR3 protein has one entry. The sample consists of under 2,000,000 distinct CDR3 sequences, roughly 52% of them appearing once. Sample: blood. All receptors derive from a woman aged 40-49 years in good health. CDR3s include the opening cysteine and the closing phenylalanine or tryptophan. The D gene is left open where the match is weak. Expanded clones are given a class, and other clones once, few, many or no size at all.

>-|-|TRBV27|TRBJ2-3
CASRLGVSSSDTQYF
TGTGCCAGCCGCCTAGGGGTTAGTTCTTCAGATACGCAGTATTTT
>many|-|TRBV27|TRBJ1-1
CASSLRGMNTEAFF
TGTGCCAGCAGTTTACGGGGGATGAACACTGAAGCTTTCTTT
>-|TRBD2|TRBV20-1|TRBJ2-1
CSASGRLAGVDEQFF
TGCAGTGCTAGTGGGCGACTAGCGGGGGTGGATGAGCAGTTCTTC
>many|TRBD1|TRBV6-5|TRBJ1-2
CASSYSGTGGYGYTF
TGTGCCAGCAGTTACTCTGGGACAGGGGGTTATGGCTACACCTTC
>few|-|TRBV29-1|TRBJ2-7
CSVEEDSPHEQYF
TGCAGCGTTGAAGAGGACTCGCCCCACGAGCAGTACTTC
>-|-|TRBV12-3/TRBV12-4|TRBJ2-7
CASMLDPKRAYEQYF
TGTGCCAGCATGTTGGACCCCAAACGGGCCTACGAGCAGTACTTC
>-|TRBD1|TRBV28|TRBJ2-5
CASSWDSFQETQYF
TGTGCCAGCAGTTGGGACAGCTTCCAAGAGACCCAGTACTTC
>few|TRBD1|TRBV4-3|TRBJ1-4
CASSQADRDDEKLFF
TGCGCCAGCAGCCAAGCAGACAGGGATGATGAAAAACTGTTTTTT
>-|-|TRBV6-6|TRBJ1-5
CASSQDRTQPYQPQHF
TGTGCCAGCAGCCAAGACAGGACGCAACCCTATCAGCCCCAGCATTTT
>-|TRBD1|TRBV4-3|TRBJ2-3
CASSQDPDRGRIGTQYF
TGCGCCAGCAGCCAAGATCCCGACAGGGGGCGCATAGGTACGCAGTATTTT
>-|TRBD2|TRBV7-2|TRBJ2-5
CGSSVGGWQETQYF
TGTGGCAGCAGCGTCGGGGGGTGGCAAGAGACCCAGTACTTC
>few|-|TRBV11-2|TRBJ2-5
CASSLGSAEGETQYF
TGTGCCAGCAGCTTAGGTAGCGCCGAGGGGGAGACCCAGTACTTC
>-|-|TRBV7-2|TRBJ1-5
CASSLAPEGRDQPQHF
TGTGCCAGCAGCTTAGCGCCCGAGGGCCGGGATCAGCCCCAGCATTTT
>-|-|TRBV7-2|TRBJ2-2
CASSRDPNTGELFF
TGTGCCAGCAGTCGCGACCCAAACACCGGGGAGCTGTTTTTT
>-|-|TRBV25-1|TRBJ1-2
CASSESSPDYGYTF
TGTGCCAGCAGTGAATCGAGCCCAGACTATGGCTACACCTTC
>few|TRBD1|TRBV11-1|TRBJ2-1
CASSRDRSTSNEQFF
TGTGCCAGCAGCAGGGACAGGTCTACATCCAATGAGCAGTTCTTC
>-|TRBD2|TRBV7-2|TRBJ2-1
CASSLGTSGGPLNEQFF
TGTGCCAGCAGCTTAGGGACTAGCGGGGGGCCGCTCAATGAGCAGTTCTTC
>-|-|TRBV4-3|TRBJ1-5
CASSQGTGSNQPQHF
TGCGCCAGCAGCCAAGGCACAGGGAGCAATCAGCCCCAGCATTTT
>-|-|TRBV5-1|TRBJ1-2
CASSLLGTNAYGYTF
TGCGCCAGCAGCTTGCTGGGGACGAATGCCTATGGCTACACCTTC
>-|TRBD1|TRBV9|TRBJ1-1
CASSAPGQGAGGAFF
TGTGCCAGCAGCGCCCCGGGACAGGGGGCTGGAGGAGCTTTCTTT
>-|TRBD1|TRBV27|TRBJ2-3
CASRLRDRAADTQYF
TGTGCCAGCAGACTCCGGGACAGAGCTGCAGATACGCAGTATTTT
>few|-|TRBV7-2|TRBJ2-3
CASSPRRASDTQYF
TGTGCCAGCAGCCCCCGCAGGGCATCAGATACGCAGTATTTT